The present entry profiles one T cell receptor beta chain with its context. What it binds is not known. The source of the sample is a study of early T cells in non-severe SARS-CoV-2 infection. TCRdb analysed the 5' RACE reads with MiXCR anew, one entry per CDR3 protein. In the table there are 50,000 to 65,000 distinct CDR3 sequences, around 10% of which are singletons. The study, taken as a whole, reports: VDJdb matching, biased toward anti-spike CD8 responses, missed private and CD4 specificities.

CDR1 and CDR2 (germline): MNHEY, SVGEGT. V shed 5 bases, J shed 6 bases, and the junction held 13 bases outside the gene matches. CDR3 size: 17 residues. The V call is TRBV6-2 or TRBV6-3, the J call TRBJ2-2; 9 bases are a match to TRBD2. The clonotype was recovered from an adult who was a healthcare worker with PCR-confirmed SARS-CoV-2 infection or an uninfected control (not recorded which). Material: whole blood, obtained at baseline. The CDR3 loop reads CASSPRVGRGGPGELFF. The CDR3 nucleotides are TGTGCCAGCAGTCCCCGCGTCGGGCGGGGGGGCCCCGGGGAGCTGTTTTTT.